The 11 T cell receptor beta chains below were found in one sample sequenced in a study of early T cells in non-severe SARS-CoV-2 infection. Each CDR3 protein gets one entry after TCRdb re-called the 5' RACE reads with MiXCR. Altogether 45,000 to 75,000 distinct CDR3 sequences are present, around 8.9% being singletons, with the ten largest covering approximately 18%. The sequenced sample consisted of whole blood. Receptors originate from an adult who was a healthcare worker with PCR-confirmed SARS-CoV-2 infection or an uninfected control (not recorded which).

There are many counts of this clonotype. The chain recombines TRBV13 with TRBJ2-3; D ambiguous. The V end was cut by 5 bases, the J end by 7 bases, with 10 bases between. The germline V gene encodes CDR1 PRHDT and CDR2 FYEKMQ (reference sequence). The CDR3 contains 12 residues. This chain's CDR3 is CASSLLENTQYF. DNA of the CDR3: TGTGCCAGCAGCCTCCTAGAAAATACGCAGTATTTT. Full variable domain (rest looked up from reference TRBV13 and TRBJ2-3): AAGVIQSPRHLIKEKRETATLKCYPIPRHDTVYWYQQGPGQDPQFLISFYEKMQSDKGSIPDRFSAQQFSDYHSELNMSSLELGDSALYFCASSLLENTQYFGPGTRLTVL.

This clonotype was counted ten times or more. This chain joins TRBV30 and TRBJ1-5; D is undetermined. V lost 0 bases and J 4 bases, leaving 7 bases between the germline ends. From germline, CDR1 is GTSNPN and CDR2 SVGIG (reference sequence). This CDR3 contains 13 residues. CDR3 coding DNA: TGTGCCTGGAGTGTTAGTAATAATCAGCCCCAGCATTTT. It is translated as CAWSVSNNQPQHF.

This clonotype was observed a few times. This chain connects TRBV5-1 to TRBJ2-3; D may be TRBD1 (5 bases). Germline loops: CDR1 SGHRS, CDR2 YFSETQ. The CDR3 spans 14 residues. Trimming removed 3 bases at V and 6 bases at J, with 14 bases between. The CDR3 here is CASSSRSPGDTQYF. The CDR3 DNA reads TGCGCCAGCAGCTCGCGGAGTCCAGGGGATACGCAGTATTTT.

This clonotype appeared many times. Germline is not matched at one junction end, which may reflect a read error. The J gene is TRBJ2-5, the V gene TRBV7-3; the D is unclear. CDR1 and CDR2 from the germline V gene are SGHTA and FQGTGA. There are 13 residues in the CDR3. CDR3 sequence (DNA): TGTGCCAGCAGCCTAACCGGGCTCGAGACCCAGTACTTC. Translation: CASSLTGLETQYF.

This clonotype was detected a few times. This sequence joins TRBV7-9 and TRBJ2-1; 10 bases match TRBD2. Germline loops: CDR1 SEHNR, CDR2 FQNEAQ (reference sequence). The CDR3 contains 16 residues. The ends lost 0 bases at V and 7 bases at J; junction bases unmatched: 6. The CDR3 coding sequence is TGTGCCAGCAGCTTAGCGACTAGCGGGTCAGATAATGAGCAGTTCTTC. Protein sequence: CASSLATSGSDNEQFF.

This clonotype was found a few times. The chain links TRBV28 to TRBJ2-7, with D perhaps matching TRBD2 (6 bases). Trimming removed 4 bases from V and 7 bases from J, with 17 bases in between. Germline values: CDR1 MDHEN, CDR2 SYDVKM. This CDR3 spans 14 amino acids. DNA for the CDR3: TGTGCCAGCAGTTCACCGGGACTCACAGCGGAGCAGTACTTC. Residues: CASSSPGLTAEQYF.

This clonotype has ten or more counts. The rearrangement joins TRBV28 to TRBJ2-3, with TRBD2 identical over 7 bases. Trimming removed 10 bases from V and 4 bases from J; junction bases left unmatched: 2. Germline lookup yields CDR1 MDHEN and CDR2 SYDVKM. The CDR3 runs to 11 residues. CDR3: CATLAADTQYF. The CDR3 nucleotides read TGTGCCACTCTAGCGGCAGATACGCAGTATTTT.

This clonotype occurred many times. The V and J genes are TRBV7-8 and TRBJ1-5; D call uncertain. This CDR3 has 15 amino acids. Germline CDR1 is SGHVS and CDR2 is FQNEAQ. V was clipped by 1 base and J by 0 bases, with 7 bases between them. This CDR3 is CASSLEGYSNQPQHF. As DNA, the CDR3 is TGTGCCAGCAGCTTAGAAGGTTATAGCAATCAGCCCCAGCATTTT.

The V and J genes are TRBV6-2 or TRBV6-3 and TRBJ2-7; D remains unclear. Deletions cut 4 bases from V and 5 bases from J, with 21 bases between. The germline CDR1 and CDR2 sequences are MNHEY and SVGEGT. The CDR3 is 16 residues long. CDR3 in amino acids: CASSSPGRISLDEQYF. The CDR3 region has the DNA TGTGCCAGCAGTTCCCCAGGACGGATCTCTTTGGACGAGCAGTACTTC.

In this sample, this clonotype turned up many times. The gene calls are TRBV5-1 and TRBJ1-2, with D hard to call. The germline V gene has CDR1 SGHRS and CDR2 YFSETQ. V was cut by 1 base and J by 4 bases, with 14 bases left in between. The CDR3 covers 15 residues. CDR3 residues: CASSLTAGNIYGYTF. CDR3 nucleotide sequence: TGCGCCAGCAGCTTGACTGCCGGCAACATCTATGGCTACACCTTC.

V is TRBV6-2 or TRBV6-3 and J is TRBJ2-2; D perhaps matches TRBD2 (6 bases). The germline V gene has CDR1 MNHEY and CDR2 SVGEGT. The V end was cut by 7 bases, the J end by 6 bases, with 18 bases between. The CDR3 runs to 15 residues. CDR3 nucleotides: TGTGCCAGCAACCCCCACCGGCGGGGTCCCGGGGAGCTGTTTTTT. This gives the protein CASNPHRRGPGELFF.